This T cell receptor beta chain was obtained from a study of blood T cell repertoires in COVID-19. Overall study context: Collection of acute and convalescent COVID-19 samples took place in the United States, Italy and Spain.

The CDR3 runs to 16 residues. The junction had 7 bases not matched to a gene; V was cut back by 4 bases and J by 1 base. The germline V gene encodes CDR1 SGHNT and CDR2 YYREEE (reference sequence). Profiled with immunoSEQ multiplex PCR; TCRdb holds only in-frame clones, not every one. The data show roughly 230,000 clones, with about four fifths seen just once and under 5% held by the top ten. The chain employs TRBV5-4 and TRBJ2-7, with 11 bases that match TRBD1. The source of this sequence is a man aged 50 to 60 with active or convalescent COVID-19. Specimen: peripheral blood. CDR3 loop: CASSRPRDRGSYEQYF. DNA for the CDR3: TGTGCCAGCAGCCGCCCCCGGGACAGGGGGTCCTACGAGCAGTACTTC.